Listed below are T cell receptor beta chains from one sample, sequenced in a study of T cell responses to AZD1222 COVID-19 vaccine. Produced via immunoSEQ multiplex PCR; TCRdb's table is partial and in-frame only. The repertoire holds 150,000 to 200,000 clones, 94% seen once, with 7.5% to 9.5% in the top ten. This sample comprised peripheral blood, obtained on day 0 of AZD1222 vaccination. All receptors come from an adult in good health. CDR3s include the opening cysteine and the closing phenylalanine or tryptophan. A D gene is named only where the DNA matches it firmly. Size is stated for part of the rows, as once, few or many counts, or as a class when the clone is expanded.

CASSLGRGKTEAFF	TGTGCCAGCAGTTTGGGCAGGGGAAAGACTGAAGCTTTCTTT	NA	14	TRBV28	TRBJ1-1	NA
CASSQEASLSAQYF	TGTGCCAGCAGCCAGGAGGCTAGCTTGTCTGCGCAGTACTTC	NA	14	TRBV2	TRBJ2-7	NA
CASSLPGGYSEQFF	TGTGCCAGCAGCTTGCCAGGGGGCTATTCCGAGCAGTTCTTC	once	14	TRBV5-6	TRBJ2-1	TRBD1
CASSLGAGSSADTQYF	TGTGCCAGCAGCCTAGGTGCCGGGAGTAGCGCAGATACGCAGTATTTT	NA	16	TRBV5-4	TRBJ2-3	NA
CASSPTGNAEAFF	TGTGCCAGCAGCCCTACAGGGAACGCTGAAGCTTTCTTT	NA	13	TRBV28	TRBJ1-1	NA
CSARDHDEQYF	TGCAGTGCTAGAGACCATGACGAGCAGTACTTC	NA	11	TRBV20-1	TRBJ2-7	NA
CASGGGAANEQFF	TGTGCCAGCGGGGGAGGAGCGGCGAATGAGCAGTTCTTC	NA	13	TRBV9	TRBJ2-1	NA
CSAILRFEAFF	TGCAGTGCTATTCTCAGGTTTGAAGCTTTCTTT	NA	11	TRBV20-1	TRBJ1-1	NA
CASSFTGSWNSPLHF	TGTGCCAGCAGTTTCACGGGGAGCTGGAATTCACCCCTCCACTTT	NA	15	TRBV27	TRBJ1-6	NA
CAINSGGGTYNEQFF	TGTGCCATCAATTCTGGCGGGGGAACCTACAATGAGCAGTTCTTC	NA	15	TRBV10-3	TRBJ2-1	TRBD2
CASSARTGGYEQYF	TGTGCCAGCAGTGCAAGGACAGGGGGCTACGAGCAGTACTTC	NA	14	TRBV2	TRBJ2-7	TRBD1
CASSLGQAYSNQPQHF	TGTGCCAGCAGTTTGGGGCAGGCCTATAGCAATCAGCCCCAGCATTTT	NA	16	TRBV28	TRBJ1-5	NA
CASSKARGTSGEQFF	TGTGCCAGCAGCAAAGCCAGGGGGACTTCAGGTGAGCAGTTCTTC	once	15	TRBV21-1	TRBJ2-1	NA
CASSEPATKSYNEQFF	TGTGCCAGTAGTGAACCAGCGACGAAGAGCTACAATGAGCAGTTCTTC	NA	16	TRBV19	TRBJ2-1	NA